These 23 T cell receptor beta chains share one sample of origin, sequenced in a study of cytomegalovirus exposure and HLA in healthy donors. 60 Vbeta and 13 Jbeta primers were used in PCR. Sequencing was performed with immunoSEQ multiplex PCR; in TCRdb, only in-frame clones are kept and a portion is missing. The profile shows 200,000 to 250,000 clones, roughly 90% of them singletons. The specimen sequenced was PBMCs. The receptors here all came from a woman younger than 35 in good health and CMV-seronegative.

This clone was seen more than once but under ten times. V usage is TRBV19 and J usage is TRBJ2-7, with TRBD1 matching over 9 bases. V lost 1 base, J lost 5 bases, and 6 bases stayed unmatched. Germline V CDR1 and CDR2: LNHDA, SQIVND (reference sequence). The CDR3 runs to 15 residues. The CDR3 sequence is CASSIAGTGWNEQYF. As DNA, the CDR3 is TGTGCCAGTAGTATAGCCGGGACAGGGTGGAACGAGCAGTACTTC.

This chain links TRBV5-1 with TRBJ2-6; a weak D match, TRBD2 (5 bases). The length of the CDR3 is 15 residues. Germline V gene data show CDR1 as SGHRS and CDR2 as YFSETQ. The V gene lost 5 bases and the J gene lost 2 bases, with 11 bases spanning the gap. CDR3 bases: TGCGCCAGCAGGCGTGTCGGGACTGGGGCCAACGTCCTGACTTTC. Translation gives CASRRVGTGANVLTF.

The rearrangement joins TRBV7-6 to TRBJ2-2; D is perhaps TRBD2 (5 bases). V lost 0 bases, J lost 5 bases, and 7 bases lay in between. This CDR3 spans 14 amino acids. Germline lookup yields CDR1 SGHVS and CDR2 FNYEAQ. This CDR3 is CASSLALVTGELFF. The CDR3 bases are TGTGCCAGCAGCTTAGCACTAGTGACCGGGGAGCTGTTTTTT.

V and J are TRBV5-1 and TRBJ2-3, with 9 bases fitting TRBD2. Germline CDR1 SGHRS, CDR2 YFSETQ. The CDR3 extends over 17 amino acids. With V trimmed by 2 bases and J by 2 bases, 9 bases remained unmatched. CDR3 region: CASSLPLAGGNTDTQYF. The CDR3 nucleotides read TGCGCCAGCAGCTTACCTCTGGCGGGGGGGAACACAGATACGCAGTATTTT.

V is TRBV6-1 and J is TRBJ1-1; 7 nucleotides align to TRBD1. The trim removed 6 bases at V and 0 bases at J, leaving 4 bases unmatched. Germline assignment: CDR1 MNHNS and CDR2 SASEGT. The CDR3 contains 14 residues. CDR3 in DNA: TGTGCCAGCAGCCGGGACAGCATGAACACTGAAGCTTTCTTT. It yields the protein CASSRDSMNTEAFF.

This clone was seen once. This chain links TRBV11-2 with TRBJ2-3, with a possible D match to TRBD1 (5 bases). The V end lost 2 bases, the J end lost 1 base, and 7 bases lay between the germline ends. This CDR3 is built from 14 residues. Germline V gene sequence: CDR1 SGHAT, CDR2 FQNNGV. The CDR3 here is CASSLSRGTDTQYF. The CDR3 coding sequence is TGTGCCAGCAGCTTAAGCAGGGGCACAGATACGCAGTATTTT.

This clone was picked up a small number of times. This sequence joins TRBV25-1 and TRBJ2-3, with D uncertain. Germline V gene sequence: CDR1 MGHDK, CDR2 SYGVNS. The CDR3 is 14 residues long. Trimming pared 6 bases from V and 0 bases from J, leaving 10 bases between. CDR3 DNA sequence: TGTGCCAGCAGGGCTACTATTAGCACAGATACGCAGTATTTT. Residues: CASRATISTDTQYF.

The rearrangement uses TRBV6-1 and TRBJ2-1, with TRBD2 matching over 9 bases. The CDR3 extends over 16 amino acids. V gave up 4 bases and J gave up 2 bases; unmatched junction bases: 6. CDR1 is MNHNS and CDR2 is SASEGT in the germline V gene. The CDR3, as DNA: TGTGCCAGCAGTGCCCCATTAGCGGGGGCCTACAATGAGCAGTTCTTC. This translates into CASSAPLAGAYNEQFF.

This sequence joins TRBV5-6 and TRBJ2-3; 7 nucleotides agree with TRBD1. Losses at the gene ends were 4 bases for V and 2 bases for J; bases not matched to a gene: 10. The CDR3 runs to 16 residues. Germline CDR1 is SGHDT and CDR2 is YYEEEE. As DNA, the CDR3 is TGTGCCAGCAGCCAGACGGGGACAGCTTACACAGATACGCAGTATTTT. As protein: CASSQTGTAYTDTQYF.

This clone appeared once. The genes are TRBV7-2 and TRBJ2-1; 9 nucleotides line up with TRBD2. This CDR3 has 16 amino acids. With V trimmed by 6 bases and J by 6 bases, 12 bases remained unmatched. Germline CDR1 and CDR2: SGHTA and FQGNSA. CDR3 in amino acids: CASRPAAGGGSNEQFF. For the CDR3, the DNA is TGTGCCAGCAGACCCGCGGCGGGGGGGGGCTCCAATGAGCAGTTCTTC.

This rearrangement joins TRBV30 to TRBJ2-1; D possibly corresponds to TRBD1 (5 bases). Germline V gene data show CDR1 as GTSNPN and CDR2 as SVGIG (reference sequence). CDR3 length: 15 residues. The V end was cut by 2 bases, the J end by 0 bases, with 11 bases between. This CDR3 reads CAWSNRGSSYNEQFF. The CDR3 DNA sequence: TGTGCCTGGAGTAATAGGGGAAGCTCCTACAATGAGCAGTTCTTC.

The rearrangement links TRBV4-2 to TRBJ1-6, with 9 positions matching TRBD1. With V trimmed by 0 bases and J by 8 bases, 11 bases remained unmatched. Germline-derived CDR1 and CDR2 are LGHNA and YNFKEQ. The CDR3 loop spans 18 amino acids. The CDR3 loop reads CASSQENYGTGSDSPLHF. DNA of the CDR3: TGTGCCAGCAGCCAAGAAAACTACGGGACAGGGTCTGATTCACCCCTCCACTTT.

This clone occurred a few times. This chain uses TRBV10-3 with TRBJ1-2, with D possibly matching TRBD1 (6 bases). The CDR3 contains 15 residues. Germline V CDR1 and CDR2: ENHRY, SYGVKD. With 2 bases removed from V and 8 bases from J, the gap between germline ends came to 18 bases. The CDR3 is CAISEPGDILAGYTF. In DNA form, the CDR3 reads TGTGCCATCAGTGAGCCTGGGGACATCTTAGCGGGCTACACCTTC.

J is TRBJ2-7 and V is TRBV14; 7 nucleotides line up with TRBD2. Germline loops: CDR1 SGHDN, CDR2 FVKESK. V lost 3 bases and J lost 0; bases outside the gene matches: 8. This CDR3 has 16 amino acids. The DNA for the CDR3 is TGTGCCAGCAGCCACCAGGGACTATTCAGCTCCTACGAGCAGTACTTC. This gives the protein CASSHQGLFSSYEQYF.

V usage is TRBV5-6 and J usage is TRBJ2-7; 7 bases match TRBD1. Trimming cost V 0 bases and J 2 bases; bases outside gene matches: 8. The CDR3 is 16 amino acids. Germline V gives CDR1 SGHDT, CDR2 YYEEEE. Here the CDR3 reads CASSLGPGQLPYEQYF. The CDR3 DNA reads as TGTGCCAGCAGCTTGGGTCCGGGACAGCTTCCCTACGAGCAGTACTTC.

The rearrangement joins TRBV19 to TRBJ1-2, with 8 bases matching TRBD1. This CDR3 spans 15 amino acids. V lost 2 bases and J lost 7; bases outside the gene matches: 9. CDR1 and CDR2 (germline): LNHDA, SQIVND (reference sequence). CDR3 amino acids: CASSITGTGFLGYTF. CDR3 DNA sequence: TGTGCCAGTAGTATAACGGGGACAGGCTTCCTTGGCTACACCTTC.

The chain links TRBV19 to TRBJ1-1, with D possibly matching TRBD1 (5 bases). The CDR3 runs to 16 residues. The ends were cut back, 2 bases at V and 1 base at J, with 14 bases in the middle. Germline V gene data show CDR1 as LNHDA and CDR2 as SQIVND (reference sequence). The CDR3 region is CASSIFGGGSNTEAFF. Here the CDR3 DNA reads TGTGCCAGTAGTATATTCGGGGGAGGATCGAACACTGAAGCTTTCTTT.

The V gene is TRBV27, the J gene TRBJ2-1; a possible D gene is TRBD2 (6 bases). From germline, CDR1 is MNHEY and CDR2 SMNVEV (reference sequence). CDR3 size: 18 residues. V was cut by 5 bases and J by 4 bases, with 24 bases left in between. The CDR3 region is CASSLFGGKMVSYNEQFF. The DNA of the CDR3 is TGTGCCAGCAGTCTGTTTGGCGGGAAGATGGTTTCTTACAATGAGCAGTTCTTC.

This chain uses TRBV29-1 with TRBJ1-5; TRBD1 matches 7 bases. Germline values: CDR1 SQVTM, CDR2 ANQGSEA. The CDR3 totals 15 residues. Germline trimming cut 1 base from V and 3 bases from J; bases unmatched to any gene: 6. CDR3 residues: CSVEALTGYNQPQHF. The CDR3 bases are TGCAGCGTTGAAGCTCTGACAGGGTACAATCAGCCCCAGCATTTT.

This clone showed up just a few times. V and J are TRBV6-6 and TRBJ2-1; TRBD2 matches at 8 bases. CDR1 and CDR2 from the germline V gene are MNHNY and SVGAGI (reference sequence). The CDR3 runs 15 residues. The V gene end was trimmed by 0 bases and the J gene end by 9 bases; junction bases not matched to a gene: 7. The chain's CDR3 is CASSYSKGLGAEQFF. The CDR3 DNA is TGTGCCAGCAGTTACTCGAAGGGACTAGGGGCTGAGCAGTTCTTC.

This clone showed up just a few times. The CDR3 nucleotides are TGTGCCAGCAGCCGAAGGGGGGGGATTGGTGAAGCTTTCTTT. As protein: CASSRRGGIGEAFF. J is TRBJ1-1 and V is TRBV27; D perhaps matches TRBD1 (6 bases). The CDR3 spans 14 residues. Trimming left V 6 bases short and J 7 bases short, with 18 bases between. The germline V gene encodes CDR1 MNHEY and CDR2 SMNVEV (reference sequence).

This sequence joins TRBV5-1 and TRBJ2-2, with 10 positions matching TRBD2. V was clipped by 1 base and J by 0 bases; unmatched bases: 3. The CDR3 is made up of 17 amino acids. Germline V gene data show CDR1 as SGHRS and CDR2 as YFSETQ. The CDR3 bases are TGCGCCAGCAGCTTGCCTAGCGGGAGTCCGAACACCGGGGAGCTGTTTTTT. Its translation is CASSLPSGSPNTGELFF.

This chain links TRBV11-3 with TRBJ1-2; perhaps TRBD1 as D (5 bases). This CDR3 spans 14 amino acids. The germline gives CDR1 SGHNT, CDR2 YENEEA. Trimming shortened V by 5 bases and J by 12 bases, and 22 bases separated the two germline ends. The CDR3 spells CASSGHGPGKPDTF. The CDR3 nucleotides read TGTGCCAGCAGCGGACACGGGCCAGGGAAGCCCGACACCTTC.